Listed here are 30 T cell receptor beta chains from one sample, sequenced in a study of blood T cells in healthy people across ages. Together with a sample-barcoded 5' primer, a J-beta primer mix was included in a second PCR lasting roughly 6 to 12 cycles. Each CDR3 protein gets one entry after TCRdb re-called the 5' RACE reads with MiXCR. Of approximately 830,000 distinct CDR3 sequences in the sample, around 68% are singletons; the top ten hold around 30%. Sample: blood. Receptors were obtained from a man aged 25 to 40 in good health.

This rearrangement joins TRBV28 to TRBJ1-4; unclear D gene. The V and J ends lost 2 bases and 10 bases respectively, with 14 bases between them. The germline V gene has CDR1 MDHEN and CDR2 SYDVKM. CDR3 size: 14 residues. The CDR3 here is CASSLVAGSGKLFF. The CDR3 DNA sequence: TGTGCCAGCAGTTTAGTGGCAGGTTCCGGAAAACTGTTTTTT. Full variable domain (missing parts from reference TRBV28 and TRBJ1-4): DVKVTQSSRYLVKRTGEKVFLECVQDMDHENMFWYRQDPGLGLRLIYFSYDVKMKEKGDIPEGYSVSREKKERFSLILESASTNQTSMYLCASSLVAGSGKLFFGSGTQLSVL.

This clonotype was detected only a few times. This CDR3 is CSVERAGDYGYTF. The CDR3 DNA follows: TGCAGCGTTGAACGGGCAGGGGACTATGGCTACACCTTC. The chain links TRBV29-1 to TRBJ1-2; possibly TRBD1 for D (6 bases). Germline CDR1 SQVTM, CDR2 ANQGSEA. This CDR3 is built from 13 residues. V lost 2 bases, J lost 3 bases, and 10 bases lay in between.

The table lists this clonotype with a few counts. This chain uses TRBV20-1 with TRBJ2-5; 9 positions match TRBD2. This CDR3 comprises 19 residues. V dropped 6 bases and J dropped 1; count of bases not matched to a gene: 21. Per the germline V gene, CDR1 is DFQATT and CDR2 is SNEGSKA (reference sequence). The DNA for the CDR3 is TGCAGTGCGCATAAGGCGGGGGGGCCGATCGGAGGATCCCAAGAGACCCAGTACTTC. It specifies CSAHKAGGPIGGSQETQYF.

The J gene is TRBJ2-5, the V gene TRBV10-3; D possibly corresponds to TRBD1 (6 bases). Germline assignment: CDR1 ENHRY and CDR2 SYGVKD. This CDR3 spans 13 amino acids. V shed 4 bases and J shed 11 bases, with 17 bases lying between them. CDR3 bases: TGTGCCATCAGTGTGACCGACGCAGGGGAGCAGTACTTC. This encodes CAISVTDAGEQYF.

The chain combines TRBV20-1 with TRBJ2-1; D is possibly TRBD1 (5 bases). The J call may be in error: the DNA end matches TRBJ2-7 better. CDR3 length: 14 residues. Germline assignment: CDR1 DFQATT and CDR2 SNEGSKA (reference sequence). DNA for the CDR3: TGCAGTGCTAGAGATCCATTAGGGGTACATGAGCAGTACTTC. Protein: CSARDPLGVHEQYF.

Only a few counts were recorded for this clonotype. The CDR3 nucleotides read TGTGCCAGCAGCTTAGTTGGTCACACCACAGATACGCAGTATTTT. Its protein is CASSLVGHTTDTQYF. The chain uses TRBV7-2 and TRBJ2-3, with D hard to call. The length of the CDR3 is 15 residues. CDR1 and CDR2 (germline): SGHTA, FQGNSA. V dropped 1 base and J dropped 2 bases, with 10 bases sitting between them.

The genes are TRBV6-1 and TRBJ1-4, with a tentative D call TRBD1 (6 bases). The CDR3 consists of 14 residues. Germline V gene lookup returns CDR1 MNHNS and CDR2 SASEGT. V was shortened by 6 bases and J by 4 bases, with 12 bases between the two germline ends. CDR3 sequence reads: CASSYRQDNEKLFF. The CDR3 DNA is TGTGCCAGCAGCTACCGACAGGATAATGAAAAACTGTTTTTT.

The chain has TRBV20-1 and TRBJ1-4; D remains ambiguous. The CDR3 is made up of 13 amino acids. Per germline, CDR1 DFQATT and CDR2 SNEGSKA (reference sequence). Trimming left V 3 bases short and J 5 bases short, with 10 bases between. In DNA form, the CDR3 reads TGCAGTGCTAGCGCGGCGGTGAATGAAAAACTGTTTTTT. Protein: CSASAAVNEKLFF.

The rearrangement joins TRBV6-1 to TRBJ2-1, with D unclear. V lost 3 bases and J lost 9, with 9 bases in between. Germline V gene data show CDR1 as MNHNS and CDR2 as SASEGT. CDR3 length: 12 amino acids. The CDR3 here is CASSEAVSEQFF. The CDR3 DNA follows: TGTGCCAGCAGTGAGGCGGTCTCTGAGCAGTTCTTC.

The chain carries TRBV20-1 and TRBJ1-4; D uncertain. Trimming removed 0 bases at V and 1 base at J, with 9 bases between. The germline V gene encodes CDR1 DFQATT and CDR2 SNEGSKA (reference sequence). The CDR3 is made up of 15 amino acids. The CDR3 sequence: CSARDGTRTNEKLFF. DNA for the CDR3: TGCAGTGCTAGAGATGGAACGAGAACTAATGAAAAACTGTTTTTT.

On this clonotype: Being one base from a much bigger clone, this may be a read error. This chain uses TRBV7-2 with TRBJ2-5; 10 bases are shared with TRBD2. This CDR3 comprises 14 residues. The V and J ends lost 5 bases and 11 bases, in that order; junction bases with no gene match: 11. Germline CDR1 is SGHTA and CDR2 is FQGNSA. The CDR3 sequence is CASSIGTSDNEQYF. In nucleotides, the CDR3 is TGTGCCAGCAGCATCGGGACTAGCGACAATGAGCAGTACTTC. The whole variable domain, remainder taken from reference TRBV7-2 and TRBJ2-5, is GAGVSQSPSNKVTEKGKDVELRCDPISGHTALYWYRQSLGQGLEFLIYFQGNSAPDKSGLPSDRFSAERTGGSVSTLTIQRTQQEDSAVYLCASSIGTSDNEQYFGPGTRLLVL.

This clonotype was seen only a few times. The chain recombines TRBV6-2 or TRBV6-3 with TRBJ2-4; 7 positions agree with TRBD1. The CDR3 is 14 amino acids. V shed 6 bases and J 3 bases; nucleotides not matched to a gene: 5. CDR1 is MNHEY and CDR2 is SVGEGT in the germline V gene. CDR3 in DNA: TGTGCCAGCAGCTCGAACAGGGGCAAAAACATTCAGTACTTC. Protein sequence: CASSSNRGKNIQYF.

This clonotype was counted a few times. V is TRBV10-3 and J is TRBJ2-1, with 7 bases identical to TRBD2. CDR1 and CDR2 (germline): ENHRY, SYGVKD. The CDR3 covers 17 residues. Trimming removed 4 bases from V and 1 base from J; junction bases left unmatched: 10. CDR3 loop: CAISALGSGESYNEQFF. The CDR3 bases are TGTGCCATCAGTGCTTTGGGGAGCGGGGAGTCCTACAATGAGCAGTTCTTC.

This clonotype has just a few counts. The chain has TRBV10-3 and TRBJ1-2; 8 nucleotides align to TRBD1. This CDR3 comprises 16 residues. CDR1 ENHRY and CDR2 SYGVKD come from the germline V gene. The junction had 11 bases not matched to a gene; V was cut back by 5 bases and J by 3 bases. The CDR3 DNA follows: TGTGCCATCAGTCCCGGGACAGGAGGCCTGGACTATGGCTACACCTTC. This translates into CAISPGTGGLDYGYTF.

The chain employs TRBV6-2 or TRBV6-3 and TRBJ2-1; possibly TRBD2 for D (6 bases). Germline V lookup: CDR1 MNHEY, CDR2 SVGEGT. Trimming pared 8 bases from V and 9 bases from J, leaving 23 bases between. The CDR3 contains 15 residues. This chain's CDR3 is CASSLTGGPTGEQFF. CDR3 coding DNA: TGTGCCAGCTCCTTAACCGGGGGACCGACCGGTGAGCAGTTCTTC.

Of note for this clonotype: This may arise from a read error, as a much more abundant clone is one base away. The V and J genes are TRBV10-3 and TRBJ2-1; 7 bases map to TRBD1. Germline lookup yields CDR1 ENHRY and CDR2 SYGVKD. J gave up 4 bases and V 8 bases, and 8 bases lay outside the gene matches. The CDR3 totals 14 residues. CDR3 DNA: TGTGCCATCGACCCGGGACAGAGTTACAATGAGCAGTTCTTC. This gives the protein CAIDPGQSYNEQFF.

This chain joins TRBV6-4 and TRBJ2-5; a possible D gene is TRBD2 (5 bases). Per germline, CDR1 MRHNA and CDR2 SNTAGT. The CDR3 length is 13 residues. Trimming removed 3 bases from V and 7 bases from J, with 12 bases in between. This CDR3 is CASSEEAAGTQYF. For the CDR3, the DNA is TGTGCCAGCAGTGAGGAGGCCGCGGGGACCCAGTACTTC.

V usage is TRBV7-9 and J usage is TRBJ2-1; possibly TRBD1 for D (5 bases). The germline CDR1 and CDR2 sequences are SEHNR and FQNEAQ (reference sequence). Deletions cut 0 bases from V and 5 bases from J, with 17 bases between. The CDR3 is 17 residues long. The CDR3: CASSLAIGPGQNNEQFF. CDR3 coding DNA: TGTGCCAGCAGCTTAGCGATTGGGCCAGGGCAAAACAATGAGCAGTTCTTC.

This clonotype was recorded once. This chain uses TRBV14 with TRBJ2-1, with TRBD2 matching 9 bases. Germline assignment: CDR1 SGHDN and CDR2 FVKESK. The CDR3 has 16 amino acids. Trimming at V came to 1 base and at J to 3 bases, leaving 4 bases not matched to a gene. CDR3 DNA: TGTGCCAGCAGCCAAGGACTAGCGGCACTCTACAATGAGCAGTTCTTC. Its translation: CASSQGLAALYNEQFF.

The V call is TRBV7-9, the J call TRBJ2-3, with TRBD1 matching over 10 bases. The germline gives CDR1 SEHNR, CDR2 FQNEAQ (reference sequence). This CDR3 is built from 15 residues. Germline trimming cut 5 bases from V and 4 bases from J; bases unmatched to any gene: 6. CDR3 amino acids: CASSPGQGRSDTQYF. CDR3 DNA sequence: TGTGCCAGCAGCCCGGGACAGGGGCGGTCAGATACGCAGTATTTT.

The J gene is TRBJ2-5, the V gene TRBV29-1, with TRBD1 matching over 8 bases. Trimming at V came to 6 bases and at J to 4 bases, leaving 4 bases not matched to a gene. The CDR3 contains 12 residues. Germline V CDR1 and CDR2: SQVTM, ANQGSEA. CDR3 nucleotide sequence: TGCAGCGTCCGACAGGGGTCAGAGACCCAGTACTTC. Its protein product is CSVRQGSETQYF. The variable domain in full, completed from reference TRBV29-1 and TRBJ2-5, reads SAVISQKPSRDICQRGTSLTIQCQVDSQVTMMFWYRQQPGQSLTLIATANQGSEATYESGFVIDKFPISRPNLTFSTLTVSNMSPEDSSIYLCSVRQGSETQYFGPGTRLLVL.

This chain connects TRBV29-1 to TRBJ2-1; maybe TRBD1 (6 bases). V was pared by 4 bases and J by 3 bases, with 13 bases between. The CDR3 extends over 14 amino acids. In germline, CDR1 is SQVTM, CDR2 ANQGSEA. This CDR3 reads CSVGVRGFYNEQFF. The DNA of the CDR3 is TGCAGCGTTGGGGTCAGGGGATTCTACAATGAGCAGTTCTTC.

V usage is TRBV27 and J usage is TRBJ1-2; D is unclear. The germline V and J ends were trimmed by 3 bases and 3 bases, with 8 bases remaining between them. Per germline, CDR1 MNHEY and CDR2 SMNVEV (reference sequence). The length of the CDR3 is 13 residues. CDR3 amino acids: CASSFEPHYGYTF. Written as DNA, the CDR3 is TGTGCCAGCAGTTTCGAACCGCACTATGGCTACACCTTC.

The chain joins TRBV11-3 to TRBJ2-7, with TRBD2 matching over 9 bases. The CDR3 is 15 residues long. CDR1 is SGHNT and CDR2 is YENEEA in the germline V gene. The V gene end was trimmed by 4 bases and the J gene end by 7 bases; junction bases not matched to a gene: 11. CDR3 loop: CASSYGGGAYNEQYF. In nucleotides, the CDR3 is TGTGCCAGCAGCTACGGCGGGGGGGCATACAATGAGCAGTACTTC.

This clonotype has only one observation. This chain uses TRBV20-1 with TRBJ2-5, with TRBD1 matching 12 bases. The CDR3 totals 15 residues. V dropped 3 bases and J dropped 5; count of bases not matched to a gene: 7. CDR1 DFQATT and CDR2 SNEGSKA come from the germline V gene (reference sequence). The CDR3 reads CSARAGTGGEETQYF. CDR3 in DNA: TGCAGTGCTAGGGCCGGGACAGGGGGCGAGGAGACCCAGTACTTC.

Comments on this clonotype: At one end the junction does not follow the germline gene, possibly because of a read error. The chain employs TRBV5-1 and TRBJ2-1; D possibly matches TRBD1 or TRBD2 (7 bases each). The CDR3 contains 15 residues. Germline CDR1 and CDR2: SGHRS and YFSETQ. The CDR3: CAGSLGRGLENEQFF. CDR3 bases: TGCGCCGGCAGCTTGGGGAGGGGGCTAGAAAATGAGCAGTTCTTC.

The V gene is TRBV4-3, the J gene TRBJ2-1, with 8 bases that match TRBD2. Germline loops: CDR1 LGHNA, CDR2 YSLEER. Trimming took 0 bases from V and 3 from J; bases not matched to a gene: 4. This CDR3 is 16 amino acids long. The CDR3 bases are TGCGCCAGCAGCCAAGAGAACGGGGGGGGCTACAATGAGCAGTTCTTC. Its translation is CASSQENGGGYNEQFF.

CDR3 region: CSARKTGGGSPLHF. The DNA for the CDR3 is TGCAGTGCCAGAAAGACAGGGGGAGGGTCACCCCTCCACTTT. The rearrangement joins TRBV20-1 to TRBJ1-6, with 9 bases fitting TRBD1. The V gene's germline CDR1 is DFQATT and CDR2 SNEGSKA (reference sequence). The trim removed 6 bases at V and 10 bases at J, leaving 10 bases unmatched. The CDR3 runs to 14 residues.

The V gene is TRBV9, the J gene TRBJ2-1; possible D gene TRBD2, 6 bases. The CDR3 consists of 17 residues. From germline, CDR1 is SGDLS and CDR2 YYNGEE. Trimming left V 0 bases short and J 0 bases short, with 13 bases between. The CDR3 nucleotides read TGTGCCAGCAGCGTAGGAGTAGCGGCTAGCTCCTACAATGAGCAGTTCTTC. This encodes CASSVGVAASSYNEQFF.

The rearrangement links TRBV7-6 to TRBJ1-4, with TRBD1 matching over 7 bases. Losses at the gene ends were 5 bases for V and 8 bases for J; bases not matched to a gene: 8. In germline, CDR1 is SGHVS, CDR2 FNYEAQ. The length of the CDR3 is 14 residues. CDR3 in amino acids: CASSPLAGGEKLFF. CDR3 sequence (DNA): TGTGCCAGCAGCCCATTGGCAGGGGGAGAAAAACTGTTTTTT.